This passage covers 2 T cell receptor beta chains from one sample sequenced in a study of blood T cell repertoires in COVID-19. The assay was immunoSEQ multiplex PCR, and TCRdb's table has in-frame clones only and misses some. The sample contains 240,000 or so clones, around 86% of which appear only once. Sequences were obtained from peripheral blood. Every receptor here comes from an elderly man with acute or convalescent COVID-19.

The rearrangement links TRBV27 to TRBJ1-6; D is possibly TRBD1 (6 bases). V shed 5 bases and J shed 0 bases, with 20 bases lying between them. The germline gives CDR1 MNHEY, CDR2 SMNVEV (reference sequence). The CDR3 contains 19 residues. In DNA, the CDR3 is TGTGCCAGCAGTCCCAGAACAGGGAGAATGAGCTCCTATAATTCACCCCTCCACTTT. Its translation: CASSPRTGRMSSYNSPLHF.

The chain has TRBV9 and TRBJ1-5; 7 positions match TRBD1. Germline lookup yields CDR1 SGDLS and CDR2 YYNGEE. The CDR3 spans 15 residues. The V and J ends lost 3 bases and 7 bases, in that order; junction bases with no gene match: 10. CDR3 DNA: TGTGCCAGCAGCGCTGGAGGGGGCACCGGGCAGCCCCAGCATTTT. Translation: CASSAGGGTGQPQHF.